This entry lists 6 T cell receptor beta chains sequenced from one sample in a study of blood T cell repertoires in COVID-19. The assay was immunoSEQ multiplex PCR, and TCRdb's table has in-frame clones only and misses some. Of roughly 100,000 clones in the sample, 81% are singletons; the top ten hold roughly 9.4%. Sequencing was done on a sample of peripheral blood. The source of these receptors is a woman in her 70s with acute or convalescent COVID-19.

As DNA, the CDR3 is TGCAGCGTGGGACGGGCGGGAGGACCGGCGGAAGAGACCCAGTACTTC. Translating gives CSVGRAGGPAEETQYF. The V call is TRBV29-1, the J call TRBJ2-5, with 8 bases that match TRBD2. Trimming took 6 bases from V and 3 from J; bases not matched to a gene: 15. CDR1 and CDR2 from the germline V gene are SQVTM and ANQGSEA. The CDR3 loop spans 16 amino acids.

CDR3 amino acids: CASSRGQGGNEQFF. The CDR3 coding sequence is TGTGCCAGCAGCCGAGGACAGGGGGGAAATGAGCAGTTCTTC. The rearrangement joins TRBV6-5 to TRBJ2-1; 10 bases map to TRBD1. V shed 6 bases, J shed 7 bases, and the junction held 6 bases outside the gene matches. Germline V gene lookup returns CDR1 MNHEY and CDR2 SVGAGI. This CDR3 contains 14 residues.

V gene TRBV28 combines with J gene TRBJ2-1, with D maybe TRBD2 (6 bases). CDR3 length equals 16 residues. Germline CDR1 MDHEN, CDR2 SYDVKM. The V end was cut by 4 bases, the J end by 0 bases, with 13 bases between. The CDR3 region has the DNA TGTGCCAGCAGTTGGGGACTGCCTAGCTCCTACAATGAGCAGTTCTTC. Amino acids: CASSWGLPSSYNEQFF.

The rearrangement uses TRBV7-8 and TRBJ2-4, with unresolved D. Between the trimmed V and J ends, which lost 0 bases and 2 bases, there was a span of 14 bases. From germline, CDR1 is SGHVS and CDR2 FQNEAQ. CDR3 length: 17 amino acids. The CDR3, as DNA: TGTGCCAGCAGCTTAGCGTTGCGTATAGATCCCAAAAACATTCAGTACTTC. This codes for CASSLALRIDPKNIQYF. Supplemented by reference TRBV7-8 and TRBJ2-4, the full variable domain reads GAGVSQSPRYKVAKRGQDVALRCDPISGHVSLFWYQQALGQGPEFLTYFQNEAQLDKSGLPSDRFFAERPEGSVSTLKIQRTQQEDSAVYLCASSLALRIDPKNIQYFGAGTRLSVL.

This chain connects TRBV20-1 to TRBJ1-1; D might be TRBD1 (5 bases). Germline V gene data show CDR1 as DFQATT and CDR2 as SNEGSKA (reference sequence). V shed 8 bases and J shed 1 base, with 8 bases lying between them. The CDR3 covers 11 residues. The CDR3 DNA is TGCAGTCTGGGGCAGAACACTGAAGCTTTCTTT. It encodes CSLGQNTEAFF.

This rearrangement joins TRBV4-1 to TRBJ2-7; D remains unclear. The CDR3 covers 15 residues. Trimming took off 0 bases at V and 2 bases at J, with 11 bases between the two ends. Looked up from germline, CDR1 is MGHRA and CDR2 is YSYEKL. The chain's CDR3 is CASSQDGVEPYEQYF. The CDR3 DNA follows: TGCGCCAGCAGCCAAGATGGAGTAGAGCCCTACGAGCAGTACTTC.